Below, 13 T cell receptor beta chains from the same sample are listed, as sequenced in a study of molecular identifiers for immune sequencing clone quantification. TCRdb re-called the PCR reads through MiXCR, storing one row per CDR3 protein. The sample includes some 650,000 distinct CDR3 sequences, 20% seen only once; the top ten take about 0.9%. Sequencing was carried out using naive CD8+ T cells from blood, with Jurkat cell RNA spiked in. Subset noted: FACS-sorted CD8+CD4-CCR7+CD45RA+ naive T cells. Receptors originate from a human donor in good health. Some libraries in this study had Jurkat cell RNA spiked in.

On this clonotype: The conserved phenylalanine or tryptophan normally closing the CDR3 is absent here, so this likely arose from a read error. This chain connects TRBV5-1 to TRBJ2-7, with TRBD2 identical over 10 bases. Trimming took 0 bases from V and 4 from J; bases not matched to a gene: 1. Germline V gene data show CDR1 as SGHRS and CDR2 as YFSETQ. The CDR3 sequence is 14 residues long. CDR3 sequence (DNA): TGCGCCAGCAGCTTGGCTAGCGGGGGTTACGAGCAGTACCTC. This gives the protein CASSLASGGYEQYL.

Many counts were recorded for this clonotype. This chain joins TRBV7-9 and TRBJ2-1; D is unclear. CDR1 and CDR2 (germline): SEHNR, FQNEAQ (reference sequence). The CDR3 consists of 14 residues. Trimming took off 4 bases at V and 1 base at J, with 8 bases between the two ends. The CDR3 DNA sequence: TGTGCCAGCAGCTCGCCCTGGTCCTACAATGAGCAGTTCTTC. Amino acids: CASSSPWSYNEQFF.

The V and J genes are TRBV9 and TRBJ2-7, with D possibly TRBD1 on 5 matching bases. Germline V gene lookup returns CDR1 SGDLS and CDR2 YYNGEE. The CDR3 covers 14 residues. V was clipped by 0 bases and J by 2 bases, with 9 bases between them. The CDR3 reads CASSVGTNTYEQYF. CDR3 DNA sequence: TGTGCCAGCAGCGTAGGGACAAATACCTACGAGCAGTACTTC.

The chain recombines TRBV4-3 with TRBJ2-2; D gene ambiguous. Germline-derived CDR1 and CDR2 are LGHNA and YSLEER. Trimming removed 2 bases at V and 0 bases at J, with 16 bases between. The CDR3 covers 18 residues. CDR3 loop: CASSQSPSRLTNTGELFF. The CDR3, as DNA: TGCGCCAGCAGCCAAAGCCCATCCAGGTTGACGAACACCGGGGAGCTGTTTTTT.

Note on this clonotype: A read error may be the cause here, since a much bigger clone is one base away. J is TRBJ2-3 and V is TRBV11-2; D is perhaps TRBD2 (6 bases). The CDR3 runs 17 residues. The germline V gene encodes CDR1 SGHAT and CDR2 FQNNGV. Trimming pared 8 bases from V and 2 bases from J, leaving 23 bases between. The CDR3 spells CASGAERFGGNTDTQYF. CDR3 in DNA: TGTGCCAGCGGCGCAGAAAGGTTCGGGGGAAACACAGATACGCAGTATTTT.

The J gene is TRBJ2-1, the V gene TRBV18, with TRBD2 matching over 7 bases. The CDR3 sequence is 16 residues long. With 5 bases clipped from V and 12 bases from J, the junction kept 19 bases outside the gene matches. Per germline, CDR1 KGHSH and CDR2 LQKENI. The CDR3 DNA follows: TGTGCCAGCTCATCGGACTCGGAGACTAGCTCCCATGGGCAGTTCTTC. Encoded protein: CASSSDSETSSHGQFF.

The chain is built from TRBV5-4 and TRBJ2-7, with TRBD1 identical over 7 bases. The trim removed 1 base at V and 0 bases at J, leaving 4 bases unmatched. Germline lookup yields CDR1 SGHNT and CDR2 YYREEE (reference sequence). This CDR3 comprises 15 residues. The CDR3 region has the DNA TGTGCCAGCAGCTTGTTTACAGGGGACTCCTACGAGCAGTACTTC. Translated: CASSLFTGDSYEQYF.

Points on this clonotype: The CDR3 does not end in the conserved phenylalanine or tryptophan, so this is likely a read error. This chain links TRBV19 with TRBJ1-5; unclear D gene. The CDR3 is made up of 15 amino acids. The V end lost 1 base, the J end lost 6 bases, and 13 bases lay between the germline ends. From germline, CDR1 is LNHDA and CDR2 SQIVND (reference sequence). In DNA form, the CDR3 reads TGTGCCAGTAGTATAGCCACCAGGACGGTTCAGCCCCAGCATCTT. Protein product: CASSIATRTVQPQHL.

In its sample, this clonotype was seen many times. The V gene is TRBV20-1, the J gene TRBJ2-3; D may be TRBD2 (6 bases). Trimming removed 5 bases at V and 2 bases at J, with 20 bases between. The germline gives CDR1 DFQATT, CDR2 SNEGSKA (reference sequence). The CDR3 is made up of 16 amino acids. DNA of the CDR3: TGCAGTGCTTACCCCTCAGACCGGGAGCTCACAGATACGCAGTATTTT. Residues: CSAYPSDRELTDTQYF.

Ten or more counts support this clonotype. This chain joins TRBV6-2 or TRBV6-3 and TRBJ2-7; D remains unclear. V lost 2 bases, J lost 1 base, and 9 bases lay in between. The CDR3 has 14 amino acids. Germline loops: CDR1 MNHEY, CDR2 SVGEGT. CDR3 coding DNA: TGTGCCAGCAGTTACGGCCTCGAGTCCTACGAGCAGTACTTC. It codes for CASSYGLESYEQYF.

About this clonotype itself: This may arise from a read error, as a much more abundant clone is one base away. The chain has TRBV20-1 and TRBJ1-1; D may be TRBD1 (5 bases). Germline CDR1 and CDR2: DFQATT and SNEGSKA (reference sequence). The CDR3 length is 15 residues. V was trimmed by 0 bases and J by 0 bases, leaving 11 bases between them. CDR3 protein: CSARDWVTVNTEAFF. CDR3 nucleotides: TGCAGTGCTAGAGATTGGGTGACAGTGAACACTGAAGCTTTCTTT.

This clonotype came up many times. The chain carries TRBV4-3 and TRBJ2-5; D gene uncertain. The V gene's germline CDR1 is LGHNA and CDR2 YSLEER. The CDR3 runs 16 residues. V lost 0 bases and J 5 bases, leaving 16 bases between the germline ends. The CDR3 here is CASSQDSSAALETQYF. In DNA, the CDR3 is TGCGCCAGCAGCCAAGATAGCTCCGCCGCCCTGGAGACCCAGTACTTC.

This clonotype was counted many times. The rearrangement uses TRBV20-1 and TRBJ2-7; possible D gene TRBD2, 5 bases. The V gene lost 3 bases and the J gene lost 2 bases, with 20 bases spanning the gap. The CDR3 covers 16 residues. Germline V gives CDR1 DFQATT, CDR2 SNEGSKA (reference sequence). CDR3 sequence (DNA): TGCAGTGCTAGTAGTAGGAGTGGCGGGCCACCCTACGAGCAGTACTTC. Protein product: CSASSRSGGPPYEQYF.